These T cell receptor beta chains were read from a single sample in a study of human T cells and chemical hapten exposure. Each CDR3 protein gets one entry after TCRdb re-called the RACE reads with MiXCR. This table holds 73,000 or so distinct CDR3 sequences, 7.5% to 9.5% found once. Specimen: whole blood, collected in connection with sensitization to the hapten diphenylcyclopropenone (DPC). All receptors come from a woman in her forties or fifties with alopecia areata. Some clones in this sample may be carry-over from other donors' samples. CDR3s include the opening cysteine and the closing phenylalanine or tryptophan. The order of the fields is V gene, clone size, D gene, J gene, CDR3 protein, CDR3 DNA. D genes are given only for firm matches. Only some rows state a clone size, as once, few, many or a class for expanded clones.

v_gene: TRBV7-9
abundance: many
d_gene: .
j_gene: TRBJ1-3
CDR3aa: CATTSRGLISGNTIYF
CDR3nt: TGTGCCACCACCTCTCGGGGCCTGATCTCTGGAAACACCATATATTTT

v_gene: TRBV5-1
abundance: .
d_gene: TRBD2
j_gene: TRBJ2-2
CDR3aa: CASSLDLAGITGELFF
CDR3nt: TGCGCCAGCAGCTTGGACCTAGCGGGGATCACCGGGGAGCTGTTTTTT

v_gene: TRBV29-1
abundance: .
d_gene: .
j_gene: TRBJ2-2
CDR3aa: CSVAKNTGELFF
CDR3nt: TGCAGCGTTGCCAAGAACACCGGGGAGCTGTTTTTT

v_gene: TRBV29-1
abundance: .
d_gene: .
j_gene: TRBJ2-7
CDR3aa: CSVGLPGRLSSYEQYF
CDR3nt: TGCAGCGTTGGTCTCCCGGGACGGTTGAGCTCCTACGAGCAGTACTTC

v_gene: TRBV6-6
abundance: many
d_gene: .
j_gene: TRBJ1-2
CDR3aa: CASSYWGASEYGYTF
CDR3nt: TGTGCCAGCAGTTATTGGGGAGCCTCCGAATATGGCTACACCTTC

v_gene: TRBV15
abundance: .
d_gene: TRBD1
j_gene: TRBJ1-4
CDR3aa: CATSRVQVETGDGNEKLFF
CDR3nt: TGTGCCACCAGCAGGGTCCAGGTCGAGACAGGGGACGGTAATGAAAAACTGTTTTTT

v_gene: TRBV18
abundance: .
d_gene: .
j_gene: TRBJ1-6
CDR3aa: CASSPQGPRGSPLHF
CDR3nt: TGTGCCAGCTCACCGCAAGGGCCTCGCGGTTCACCCCTCCACTTT

v_gene: TRBV4-1
abundance: many
d_gene: .
j_gene: TRBJ1-1
CDR3aa: CASSQAPGLEAFF
CDR3nt: TGCGCCAGCAGCCAAGCCCCAGGGCTTGAAGCTTTCTTT

v_gene: TRBV6-1
abundance: many
d_gene: .
j_gene: TRBJ2-7
CDR3aa: CASREYEQYF
CDR3nt: TGTGCCAGCAGGGAGTACGAGCAGTACTTC

v_gene: TRBV29-1
abundance: few
d_gene: TRBD2
j_gene: TRBJ2-3
CDR3aa: CSVEDPGLATDTQYF
CDR3nt: TGCAGCGTTGAAGATCCGGGACTAGCAACAGATACGCAGTATTTT

v_gene: TRBV12-3/TRBV12-4
abundance: few
d_gene: TRBD2
j_gene: TRBJ2-2
CDR3aa: CASRQTSGVTGELFF
CDR3nt: TGTGCCAGCAGACAGACTAGCGGGGTTACCGGGGAGCTGTTTTTT

v_gene: TRBV7-9
abundance: few
d_gene: .
j_gene: TRBJ1-1
CDR3aa: CASSLSGIEGTEAFF
CDR3nt: TGTGCCAGCAGCTTATCAGGGATAGAGGGCACTGAAGCTTTCTTT

v_gene: TRBV7-2
abundance: many
d_gene: .
j_gene: TRBJ2-3
CDR3aa: CASSLVPGSTDTQYF
CDR3nt: TGTGCCAGCAGCTTAGTCCCAGGGAGCACAGATACGCAGTATTTT

v_gene: TRBV30
abundance: few
d_gene: .
j_gene: TRBJ2-6
CDR3aa: CAWSTALGAGANVLTF
CDR3nt: TGTGCCTGGAGTACCGCTCTGGGGGCTGGGGCCAACGTCCTGACTTTC

v_gene: TRBV5-1
abundance: many
d_gene: TRBD2
j_gene: TRBJ2-3
CDR3aa: CASSLAAGRADTQYF
CDR3nt: TGCGCCAGCAGCTTGGCAGCGGGGAGAGCAGATACGCAGTATTTT

v_gene: TRBV7-2
abundance: few
d_gene: TRBD1
j_gene: TRBJ2-3
CDR3aa: CASRETGGADTQYF
CDR3nt: TGTGCCAGCAGAGAAACAGGGGGCGCAGATACGCAGTATTTT

v_gene: TRBV12-3/TRBV12-4
abundance: .
d_gene: TRBD1
j_gene: TRBJ1-4
CDR3aa: CASSWTGGGEKLFF
CDR3nt: TGTGCCAGCAGCTGGACAGGGGGCGGCGAAAAACTGTTTTTT

v_gene: TRBV29-1
abundance: .
d_gene: .
j_gene: TRBJ2-1
CDR3aa: CSVAPRGSTYNEQFF
CDR3nt: TGCAGCGTCGCGCCGAGGGGGTCGACCTACAATGAGCAGTTCTTC

v_gene: TRBV19
abundance: few
d_gene: TRBD1
j_gene: TRBJ2-7
CDR3aa: CASSPGQTNYEQYF
CDR3nt: TGTGCCAGTAGTCCGGGACAGACCAACTACGAGCAGTACTTC

v_gene: TRBV12-3/TRBV12-4
abundance: .
d_gene: TRBD2
j_gene: TRBJ2-3
CDR3aa: CASRTTGGLGDTQYF
CDR3nt: TGTGCCAGCAGAACAACGGGGGGGCTGGGAGATACGCAGTATTTT

v_gene: TRBV10-3
abundance: few
d_gene: TRBD1
j_gene: TRBJ2-3
CDR3aa: CAIRDRGSTDTQYF
CDR3nt: TGTGCCATCAGGGACAGGGGGTCGACAGATACGCAGTATTTT

v_gene: TRBV7-9
abundance: .
d_gene: .
j_gene: TRBJ1-4
CDR3aa: CASRRQVGNEKLFF
CDR3nt: TGTGCCAGCAGGCGACAGGTGGGAAATGAAAAACTGTTTTTT